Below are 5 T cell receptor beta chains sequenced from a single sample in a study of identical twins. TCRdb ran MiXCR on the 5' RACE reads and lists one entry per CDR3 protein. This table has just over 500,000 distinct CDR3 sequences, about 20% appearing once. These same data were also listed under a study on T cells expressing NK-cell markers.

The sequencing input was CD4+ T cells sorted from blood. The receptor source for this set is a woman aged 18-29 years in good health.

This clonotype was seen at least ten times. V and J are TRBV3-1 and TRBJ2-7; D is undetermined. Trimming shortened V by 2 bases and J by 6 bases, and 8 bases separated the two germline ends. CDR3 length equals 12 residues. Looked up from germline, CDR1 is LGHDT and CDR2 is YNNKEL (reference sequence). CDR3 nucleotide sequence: TGTGCCAGCAGCCAACCTAGATCCGAGCAGTACTTC. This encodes CASSQPRSEQYF.

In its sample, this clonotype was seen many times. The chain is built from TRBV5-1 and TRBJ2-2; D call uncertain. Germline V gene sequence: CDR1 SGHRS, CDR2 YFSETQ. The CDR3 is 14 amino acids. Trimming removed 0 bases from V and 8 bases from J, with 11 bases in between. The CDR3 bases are TGCGCCAGCAGCTTGGCCGACTCCGCAGGGGAGCTGTTTTTT. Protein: CASSLADSAGELFF.

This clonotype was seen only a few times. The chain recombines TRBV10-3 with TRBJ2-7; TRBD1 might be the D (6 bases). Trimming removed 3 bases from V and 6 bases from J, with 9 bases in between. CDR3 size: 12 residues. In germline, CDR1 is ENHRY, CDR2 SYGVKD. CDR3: CAISEGQIEQYF. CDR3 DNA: TGTGCCATCAGTGAAGGACAGATCGAGCAGTACTTC.

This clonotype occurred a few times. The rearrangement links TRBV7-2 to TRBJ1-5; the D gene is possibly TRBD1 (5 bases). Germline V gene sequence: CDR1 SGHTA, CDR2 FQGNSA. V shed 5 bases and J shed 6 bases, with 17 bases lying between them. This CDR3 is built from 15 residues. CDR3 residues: CASSPRSGVGQPQHF. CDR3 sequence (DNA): TGTGCCAGCAGCCCCCGATCGGGGGTGGGTCAGCCCCAGCATTTT.

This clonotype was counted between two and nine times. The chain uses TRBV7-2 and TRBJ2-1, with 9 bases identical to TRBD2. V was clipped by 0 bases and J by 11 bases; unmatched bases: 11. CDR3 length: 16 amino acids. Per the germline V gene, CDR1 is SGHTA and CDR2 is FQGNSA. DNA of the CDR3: TGTGCCAGCAGCTTAGCGCTTTTTCTAGCGGGGCTGCAGCAGTTCTTC. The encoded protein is CASSLALFLAGLQQFF.